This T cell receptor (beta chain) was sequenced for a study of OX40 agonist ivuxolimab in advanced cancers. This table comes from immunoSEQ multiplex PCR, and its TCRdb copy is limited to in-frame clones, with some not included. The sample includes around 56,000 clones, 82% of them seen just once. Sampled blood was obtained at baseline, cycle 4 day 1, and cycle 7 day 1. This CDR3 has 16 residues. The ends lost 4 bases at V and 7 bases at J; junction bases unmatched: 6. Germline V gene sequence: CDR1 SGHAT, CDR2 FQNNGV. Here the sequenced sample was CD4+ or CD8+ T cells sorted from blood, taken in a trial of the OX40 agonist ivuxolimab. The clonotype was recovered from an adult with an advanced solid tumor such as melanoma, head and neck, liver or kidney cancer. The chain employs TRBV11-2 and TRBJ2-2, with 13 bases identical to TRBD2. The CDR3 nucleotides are TGTGCCAGCAGCTCAGACGGACTAGCGGGAGTCGGGGAGCTGTTTTTT. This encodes CASSSDGLAGVGELFF.